These 22 T cell receptor beta chains were sequenced from one sample in a study of cytomegalovirus exposure and HLA in healthy donors. Primers included in the PCR were 60 Vbeta and 13 Jbeta primers. The method was immunoSEQ multiplex PCR; TCRdb's version includes in-frame clones alone and lacks a portion of them. The table lists 180,000 or so clones, around four fifths of them singletons. Sequenced sample: PBMCs. Source of these receptors: a woman younger than 45 in good health and CMV-seronegative.

This clone has just a few counts. The chain carries TRBV2 and TRBJ1-4, with 9 bases aligning to TRBD1. Germline V lookup: CDR1 SNHLY, CDR2 FYNNEI. The junction had 9 bases not matched to a gene; V was cut back by 6 bases and J by 7 bases. This CDR3 comprises 15 residues. The CDR3 coding sequence is TGTGCCAGCAGCGTAAGGGGACAGGGCGGTGAAAAACTGTTTTTT. This codes for CASSVRGQGGEKLFF.

The chain couples TRBV2 to TRBJ1-6; D not resolved. Germline loops: CDR1 SNHLY, CDR2 FYNNEI. Trimming left V 7 bases short and J 4 bases short, with 17 bases between. The CDR3 runs to 16 residues. CDR3: CASKQVAQIYNSPLHF. CDR3 nucleotides: TGTGCCAGCAAACAAGTAGCACAAATATATAATTCACCCCTCCACTTT.

The rearrangement joins TRBV5-1 to TRBJ1-1; D is unresolved. CDR1 is SGHRS and CDR2 is YFSETQ in the germline V gene. V lost 2 bases and J 0 bases, leaving 5 bases between the germline ends. CDR3 length: 13 residues. CDR3 residues: CASSLSLNTEAFF. The CDR3 bases are TGCGCCAGCAGCTTAAGCTTGAACACTGAAGCTTTCTTT.

The chain is built from TRBV7-2 and TRBJ2-7; no clear D. Germline-derived CDR1 and CDR2 are SGHTA and FQGNSA. V lost 1 base, J lost 12 bases, and 16 bases lay in between. This CDR3 has 13 residues. The DNA for the CDR3 is TGTGCCAGCAGCTTAGGGGTAATAGACTCGAGGTACTTC. This gives the protein CASSLGVIDSRYF.

The sample holds a few counts of this clone. This sequence joins TRBV7-8 and TRBJ2-7, with 9 bases fitting TRBD1. The CDR3 spans 20 residues. CDR1 SGHVS and CDR2 FQNEAQ come from the germline V gene. The trim removed 5 bases at V and 2 bases at J, leaving 22 bases unmatched. The CDR3 DNA sequence: TGTGCCAGCAGCCCACACGTAGGAGGTTCTGGGACAGGGCGTCCCTACGAGCAGTACTTC. Its protein product is CASSPHVGGSGTGRPYEQYF.

The gene calls are TRBV7-8 and TRBJ1-6; 8 nucleotides line up with TRBD1. The CDR3 covers 15 residues. Germline V lookup: CDR1 SGHVS, CDR2 FQNEAQ. Trimming removed 2 bases from V and 7 bases from J; junction bases left unmatched: 4. DNA for the CDR3: TGTGCCAGCAGCTTAAACAGGGGGGAGAATTCACCCCTCCACTTT. Protein sequence: CASSLNRGENSPLHF.

This rearrangement joins TRBV10-3 to TRBJ2-5; D possibly corresponds to TRBD1 (6 bases). The CDR3 extends over 13 amino acids. V lost 7 bases and J lost 4, with 13 bases in between. CDR1 is ENHRY and CDR2 is SYGVKD in the germline V gene. CDR3 sequence: CAITSRGGETQYF. CDR3 nucleotide sequence: TGTGCCATCACCTCACGAGGGGGAGAGACCCAGTACTTC.

This rearrangement joins TRBV11-2 to TRBJ1-1, with 9 bases aligning to TRBD1. Germline V gene data show CDR1 as SGHAT and CDR2 as FQNNGV. The V gene end was trimmed by 1 base and the J gene end by 9 bases; junction bases not matched to a gene: 6. CDR3 length: 14 amino acids. CDR3 in amino acids: CASSLGGTGRKAFF. DNA for the CDR3: TGTGCCAGCAGCTTAGGAGGGACAGGGCGTAAAGCTTTCTTT. The entire variable domain, with the rest obtained from reference TRBV11-2 and TRBJ1-1, is as follows: EAGVAQSPRYKIIEKRQSVAFWCNPISGHATLYWYQQILGQGPKLLIQFQNNGVVDDSQLPKDRFSAERLKGVDSTLKIQPAKLEDSAVYLCASSLGGTGRKAFFGQGTRLTVV.

V and J are TRBV5-4 and TRBJ1-3; unclear D gene. The CDR3 loop spans 13 amino acids. CDR1 and CDR2 from the germline V gene are SGHNT and YYREEE (reference sequence). V was shortened by 1 base and J by 4 bases, with 6 bases between the two germline ends. CDR3 sequence: CASSLSGGNTIYF. The CDR3 nucleotides are TGTGCCAGCAGCTTGTCGGGAGGAAACACCATATATTTT.

V usage is TRBV30 and J usage is TRBJ1-1, with a weak D call TRBD1 (6 bases). V lost 2 bases and J lost 5, with 12 bases in between. The CDR3 covers 13 residues. Germline CDR1 is GTSNPN and CDR2 is SVGIG (reference sequence). Written as DNA, the CDR3 is TGTGCCTGGAGTCTCGAGGGGGGGACTGAAGCTTTCTTT. Residues: CAWSLEGGTEAFF.

This clone was seen only a few times. The V call is TRBV5-1, the J call TRBJ1-6; D gene unclear. Trimming stripped 2 bases from V and 8 bases from J, with 8 bases between. This CDR3 region has 13 residues. The V gene's germline CDR1 is SGHRS and CDR2 YFSETQ. The CDR3 protein is CASSLGVDSPLHF. CDR3 bases: TGCGCCAGCAGCTTAGGAGTGGATTCACCCCTCCACTTT.

The rearrangement uses TRBV5-1 and TRBJ2-3; D is possibly TRBD1 (6 bases). The germline V gene encodes CDR1 SGHRS and CDR2 YFSETQ. V lost 3 bases and J lost 0, with 11 bases in between. The CDR3 length is 15 residues. The CDR3 DNA reads TGCGCCAGCAGCTCGACAGGTTTCAGCACAGATACGCAGTATTTT. The encoded protein is CASSSTGFSTDTQYF.

The chain carries TRBV21-1 and TRBJ1-1. TRBV21-1 is recorded as a pseudogene. The CDR3 extends over 18 amino acids. CDR3 in amino acids: CASSIYITGGLGDTEAFF. The CDR3 DNA reads TGTGCCAGCAGCATATACATAACCGGGGGACTGGGGGACACTGAAGCTTTCTTT.

The chain couples TRBV29-1 to TRBJ1-2, with D possibly matching TRBD1 (5 bases). Germline values: CDR1 SQVTM, CDR2 ANQGSEA. V lost 3 bases to trimming and J lost 4 bases, with 18 bases between them. This CDR3 contains 15 residues. As DNA, the CDR3 is TGCAGCGTTGAGGGGTCTTTACAGGCCCCCTATGGCTACACCTTC. Protein sequence: CSVEGSLQAPYGYTF.

The chain is built from TRBV2 and TRBJ2-2; TRBD2 is a possible D gene (7 bases). Germline lookup yields CDR1 SNHLY and CDR2 FYNNEI. V lost 4 bases to trimming and J lost 6 bases, with 9 bases between them. The CDR3 totals 13 residues. CDR3 DNA: TGTGCCAGCAGTGGGGAGGGGGCCGGGGAGCTGTTTTTT. Protein product: CASSGEGAGELFF.

This sequence joins TRBV6-5 and TRBJ1-4; D is uncertain. The germline CDR1 and CDR2 sequences are MNHEY and SVGAGI. Trimming shortened V by 2 bases and J by 7 bases, and 11 bases separated the two germline ends. The CDR3 consists of 14 residues. The CDR3 region has the DNA TGTGCCAGCAGTTACGGTCGGAGTATTGAAAAACTGTTTTTT. Protein sequence: CASSYGRSIEKLFF.

The chain uses TRBV25-1 and TRBJ2-1; D might be TRBD2 (6 bases). Germline-derived CDR1 and CDR2 are MGHDK and SYGVNS. V was shortened by 3 bases and J by 0 bases, with 9 bases between the two germline ends. The CDR3 extends over 15 amino acids. The CDR3 is CASSEDYRSYNEQFF. Here the CDR3 DNA reads TGTGCCAGCAGTGAGGACTATCGCTCCTACAATGAGCAGTTCTTC.

The V and J genes are TRBV19 and TRBJ2-6, with 9 bases identical to TRBD2. The length of the CDR3 is 18 residues. V trimming: 7 bases; J trimming: 2 bases; junction bases outside the gene matches: 12. CDR1 and CDR2 (germline): LNHDA, SQIVND (reference sequence). CDR3 residues: CASKNIGGGATGANVLTF. CDR3 in DNA: TGTGCCAGTAAGAATATAGGCGGGGGGGCTACTGGGGCCAACGTCCTGACTTTC.

This chain joins TRBV18 and TRBJ1-1; 8 nucleotides align to TRBD1. Germline V lookup: CDR1 KGHSH, CDR2 LQKENI. Trimming took 3 bases from V and 1 from J; bases not matched to a gene: 7. The CDR3 is 16 residues long. The CDR3 nucleotides are TGTGCCAGCTCACCGACCCGGACAGGGAAGAACACTGAAGCTTTCTTT. Translated, it gives CASSPTRTGKNTEAFF.

This chain links TRBV5-4 with TRBJ2-3, with D perhaps TRBD1 (6 bases). The CDR3 runs 15 residues. V lost 0 bases to trimming and J lost 2 bases, with 10 bases between them. In germline, CDR1 is SGHNT, CDR2 YYREEE (reference sequence). The CDR3 loop is CASSLAAGATDTQYF. CDR3 DNA sequence: TGTGCCAGCAGCTTGGCGGCAGGGGCCACAGATACGCAGTATTTT.

J is TRBJ2-7 and V is TRBV29-1, with a possible D match to TRBD2 (6 bases). The V end lost 8 bases, the J end lost 5 bases, and 16 bases lay between the germline ends. Germline CDR1 is SQVTM and CDR2 is ANQGSEA. The CDR3 totals 12 residues. CDR3 nucleotides: TGCAGCATGAAGGCCTGGGGGGACGAGCAGTACTTC. It specifies CSMKAWGDEQYF.

V and J are TRBV27 and TRBJ1-3; 7 positions agree with TRBD1. Trimming took 3 bases from V and 4 from J; bases not matched to a gene: 3. The CDR3 loop spans 14 amino acids. CDR1 and CDR2 (germline): MNHEY, SMNVEV (reference sequence). CDR3 protein: CASSFRGDGNTIYF. The CDR3 DNA follows: TGTGCCAGCAGTTTCAGGGGGGACGGAAACACCATATATTTT.